Below, 27 T cell receptor beta chains from the same sample are listed, as sequenced in a study of beta chain features in type 1 diabetes. Their recognized antigens are unknown. The study reverse transcribed the entire isolated RNA, so it sequenced expressed TCRB transcripts. The repertoire was sequenced with immunoSEQ multiplex PCR; TCRdb's copy has only in-frame clones and lacks some. Here the sample spans about 650,000 clones, roughly 12% being singletons. Findings of the study overall: Moderate but significant shortening of TCRB CDR3s was recorded in all four CD4+ subsets from Type 1 diabetes patients.

Sequenced material: naive CD4+ T cells from blood. Every receptor here comes from a man aged 30-40 years with type 1 diabetes.

The chain carries TRBV9 and TRBJ1-5; D uncertain. V was shortened by 5 bases and J by 6 bases, with 15 bases between the two germline ends. The CDR3 totals 14 residues. The V gene's germline CDR1 is SGDLS and CDR2 YYNGEE. The CDR3 sequence: CASRAQWAGQPQHF. The CDR3 DNA follows: TGTGCCAGCAGGGCCCAATGGGCTGGTCAGCCCCAGCATTTT.

The rearrangement joins TRBV7-6 to TRBJ1-6; 7 bases match TRBD1. The CDR3 consists of 19 residues. From germline, CDR1 is SGHVS and CDR2 FNYEAQ. V lost 1 base and J lost 7; bases outside the gene matches: 16. As DNA, the CDR3 is TGTGCCAGCAGCTTAGTACTCCCTCACCACGGGACAGTGAATTCACCCCTCCACTTT. Residues: CASSLVLPHHGTVNSPLHF. The variable domain in full, completed from reference TRBV7-6 and TRBJ1-6, reads GAGVSQSPRYKVTKRGQDVALRCDPISGHVSLYWYRQALGQGPEFLTYFNYEAQQDKSGLPNDRFSAERPEGSISTLTIQRTEQRDSAMYRCASSLVLPHHGTVNSPLHFGNGTRLTVT.

The chain has TRBV9 and TRBJ2-5, with no clear D. The CDR3 consists of 15 residues. Germline CDR1 SGDLS, CDR2 YYNGEE. Trimming left V 4 bases short and J 5 bases short, with 18 bases between. The CDR3 sequence: CASSPGPSSWETQYF. The DNA of the CDR3 is TGTGCCAGCAGCCCCGGGCCGAGTTCCTGGGAGACCCAGTACTTC.

The chain carries TRBV9 and TRBJ2-3, with D possibly TRBD2 on 6 matching bases. Deletions cut 0 bases from V and 2 bases from J, with 10 bases between. CDR1 is SGDLS and CDR2 is YYNGEE in the germline V gene. CDR3 size: 15 residues. CDR3 sequence reads: CASSVVEGSTDTQYF. DNA for the CDR3: TGTGCCAGCAGCGTAGTGGAGGGTTCCACAGATACGCAGTATTTT.

The genes are TRBV18 and TRBJ2-5, with a weak D call TRBD1 (6 bases). The germline CDR1 and CDR2 sequences are KGHSH and LQKENI. This CDR3 contains 13 residues. With 5 bases removed from V and 3 bases from J, the gap between germline ends came to 10 bases. The CDR3 here is CASSSSGEETQYF. The CDR3 nucleotides read TGTGCCAGCTCATCCTCAGGGGAAGAGACCCAGTACTTC.

There are a few counts of this clone. The gene calls are TRBV6-5 and TRBJ2-7; tentatively, D is TRBD1 (6 bases). CDR3 length equals 11 residues. Germline V CDR1 and CDR2: MNHEY, SVGAGI. Trimming pared 7 bases from V and 6 bases from J, leaving 10 bases between. In DNA, the CDR3 is TGTGCCAGCACACAGGGATCCGAGCAGTACTTC. Protein product: CASTQGSEQYF.

The CDR3: CASSPLIGTSPYF. In DNA, the CDR3 is TGTGCCAGCAGCCCCCTGATTGGGACTAGCCCGTATTTT. This chain joins TRBV28 and TRBJ2-3; 9 bases match TRBD2. Germline CDR1 and CDR2: MDHEN and SYDVKM. The CDR3 extends over 13 amino acids. V gave up 6 bases and J gave up 14 bases; unmatched junction bases: 12.

The J gene is TRBJ2-1, the V gene TRBV5-4; D is ambiguous. Between the trimmed V and J ends, which lost 3 bases and 0 bases, there was a span of 7 bases. The CDR3 contains 14 residues. Germline values: CDR1 SGHNT, CDR2 YYREEE (reference sequence). CDR3 amino acids: CASSWASSYNEQFF. CDR3 DNA: TGTGCCAGCAGCTGGGCGAGCTCCTACAATGAGCAGTTCTTC.

This chain uses TRBV29-1 with TRBJ2-1; 10 bases are a match to TRBD1. The CDR3 totals 15 residues. J lost 4 bases, V lost 7 bases, and 10 bases had no gene match. Germline V gene data show CDR1 as SQVTM and CDR2 as ANQGSEA. Here the CDR3 reads CSALTGTGDYNEQFF. The CDR3, as DNA: TGCAGCGCCCTTACCGGGACAGGGGATTACAATGAGCAGTTCTTC.

The chain links TRBV4-3 to TRBJ1-5, with D perhaps matching TRBD1 (5 bases). Trimming took off 1 base at V and 6 bases at J, with 16 bases between the two ends. CDR3 size: 16 residues. Per germline, CDR1 LGHNA and CDR2 YSLEER. DNA for the CDR3: TGCGCCAGCAGCCAAGGCGGGACTACCTCGGGTCAGCCCCAGCATTTT. Its translation: CASSQGGTTSGQPQHF.

This clone occurred a few times. This sequence joins TRBV9 and TRBJ1-5, with 9 bases aligning to TRBD1. V was pared by 0 bases and J by 5 bases, with 3 bases of the junction left unmatched. The V gene's germline CDR1 is SGDLS and CDR2 YYNGEE. CDR3 size: 15 residues. CDR3: CASSVGRDRDQPQHF. The CDR3 nucleotides are TGTGCCAGCAGCGTAGGAAGGGACAGGGATCAGCCCCAGCATTTT.

In nucleotides, the CDR3 is TGTGCCAGCAGCTTGAGTCCTACTGAGGCCAAAAACATTCAGTACTTC. It codes for CASSLSPTEAKNIQYF. The chain couples TRBV5-5 to TRBJ2-4; D ambiguous. Trimming stripped 1 base from V and 1 base from J, with 12 bases between. There are 16 residues in the CDR3. The germline gives CDR1 SGHKS, CDR2 YYEKEE (reference sequence).

The CDR3 region has the DNA TGTGCCAGCAGCGAACAGACTTACGAGCAGTACTTC. Protein product: CASSEQTYEQYF. J is TRBJ2-7 and V is TRBV2; D gene uncertain. CDR3 size: 12 residues. Germline V CDR1 and CDR2: SNHLY, FYNNEI. The V gene lost 6 bases and the J gene lost 4 bases, with 10 bases spanning the gap. The complete variable domain, with remaining parts taken from reference TRBV2 and TRBJ2-7, reads EPEVTQTPSHQVTQMGQEVILRCVPISNHLYFYWYRQILGQKVEFLVSFYNNEISEKSEIFDDQFSVERPDGSNFTLKIRSTKLEDSAMYFCASSEQTYEQYFGPGTRLTVT.

V usage is TRBV7-9 and J usage is TRBJ2-1; 10 bases agree with TRBD2. The junction had 3 bases not matched to a gene; V was cut back by 5 bases and J by 2 bases. CDR1 is SEHNR, CDR2 FQNEAQ, per germline (reference sequence). This CDR3 is 15 amino acids long. CDR3 sequence reads: CASSATSGAYNEQFF. The CDR3 region has the DNA TGTGCCAGCAGCGCTACTAGCGGGGCCTACAATGAGCAGTTCTTC.

This clone has a handful of counts. This chain links TRBV9 with TRBJ2-3; no reliable D call. Trimming stripped 0 bases from V and 2 bases from J, with 4 bases between. In germline, CDR1 is SGDLS, CDR2 YYNGEE. The CDR3 is 13 amino acids. The CDR3 nucleotides read TGTGCCAGCAGCGTAGGGGCCACAGATACGCAGTATTTT. This sequence encodes CASSVGATDTQYF.

The chain carries TRBV6-5 and TRBJ2-2, with 7 positions matching TRBD1. The germline V gene encodes CDR1 MNHEY and CDR2 SVGAGI. The CDR3 length is 14 residues. V lost 10 bases and J lost 6; bases outside the gene matches: 11. The CDR3 region is CAIAYRGEPGELFF. CDR3 coding DNA: TGTGCCATCGCCTACAGGGGAGAACCCGGGGAGCTGTTTTTT.

This clone has a handful of counts. This chain links TRBV10-1 with TRBJ2-2, with D perhaps TRBD1 (5 bases). The germline gives CDR1 WNHNN, CDR2 SYGVQD (reference sequence). CDR3 size: 14 residues. The V gene lost 3 bases and the J gene lost 5 bases, with 10 bases spanning the gap. CDR3 sequence: CASSDIRGTGELFF. The CDR3 DNA follows: TGCGCCAGCAGTGACATAAGGGGAACCGGGGAGCTGTTTTTT.

The chain is built from TRBV29-1 and TRBJ2-1, with D tentatively TRBD2 (6 bases). The CDR3 is 15 residues long. V shed 1 base and J shed 0 bases, with 10 bases lying between them. CDR1 and CDR2 from the germline V gene are SQVTM and ANQGSEA. CDR3: CSVEVRGSSYNEQFF. For the CDR3, the DNA is TGCAGCGTTGAAGTTCGGGGGAGCTCCTACAATGAGCAGTTCTTC.

This clone was seen only a few times. This chain joins TRBV5-6 and TRBJ2-1; unclear D gene. The CDR3 has 16 amino acids. V was shortened by 5 bases and J by 3 bases, with 18 bases between the two germline ends. Germline CDR1 is SGHDT and CDR2 is YYEEEE. CDR3 amino acids: CASSPRKGHFYNEQFF. CDR3 sequence (DNA): TGTGCCAGCAGTCCCCGCAAGGGCCATTTCTACAATGAGCAGTTCTTC.

This clone was seen more than once but under ten times. This sequence joins TRBV5-1 and TRBJ1-5; D is uncertain. The germline V and J ends were trimmed by 1 base and 8 bases, with 16 bases remaining between them. The CDR3 has 15 residues. The germline V gene encodes CDR1 SGHRS and CDR2 YFSETQ. The CDR3 region has the DNA TGCGCCAGCAGCTTGTTTCCGGGCTCGGGAGAGCCCCAGCATTTT. Residues: CASSLFPGSGEPQHF. Full variable domain (remainder filled in from reference TRBV5-1 and TRBJ1-5): KAGVTQTPRYLIKTRGQQVTLSCSPISGHRSVSWYQQTPGQGLQFLFEYFSETQRNKGNFPGRFSGRQFSNSRSEMNVSTLELGDSALYLCASSLFPGSGEPQHFGDGTRLSIL.

V usage is TRBV9 and J usage is TRBJ1-3; perhaps TRBD1 as D (5 bases). Germline CDR1 SGDLS, CDR2 YYNGEE. The CDR3 runs to 17 residues. V shed 0 bases and J shed 0 bases, with 13 bases lying between them. CDR3 protein: CASSVVHDSPSGNTIYF. CDR3 sequence (DNA): TGTGCCAGCAGCGTAGTACATGACAGCCCCTCTGGAAACACCATATATTTT.

This clone showed up just a few times. The chain uses TRBV9 and TRBJ1-2; 7 nucleotides agree with TRBD1. V lost 0 bases and J lost 4; bases outside the gene matches: 6. The CDR3 extends over 15 amino acids. The germline gives CDR1 SGDLS, CDR2 YYNGEE. CDR3: CASSVEQGPVYGYTF. For the CDR3, the DNA is TGTGCCAGCAGCGTAGAACAGGGGCCGGTCTATGGCTACACCTTC.

The chain has TRBV2 and TRBJ2-5; D not certain. The CDR3 consists of 13 residues. Trimming pared 7 bases from V and 5 bases from J, leaving 14 bases between. The germline gives CDR1 SNHLY, CDR2 FYNNEI. The CDR3 here is CASNWNARETQYF. DNA of the CDR3: TGTGCCAGCAATTGGAACGCGAGGGAGACCCAGTACTTC.

The chain employs TRBV7-2 and TRBJ2-2, with TRBD1 matching over 7 bases. This CDR3 region has 14 residues. J was trimmed by 6 bases and V by 5 bases; bases with no gene match: 6. CDR1 is SGHTA and CDR2 is FQGNSA in the germline V gene. The CDR3 sequence: CASSARQGPGELFF. In nucleotides, the CDR3 is TGTGCCAGCAGCGCACGACAGGGACCCGGGGAGCTGTTTTTT.

V usage is TRBV5-1 and J usage is TRBJ2-7; D gene uncertain. This CDR3 comprises 15 residues. Looked up from germline, CDR1 is SGHRS and CDR2 is YFSETQ. V shed 0 bases and J shed 6 bases, with 16 bases lying between them. This CDR3 reads CASSLVGPPRSEQYF. DNA of the CDR3: TGCGCCAGCAGCTTGGTGGGCCCACCCAGAAGCGAGCAGTACTTC. Drawing the rest from reference TRBV5-1 and TRBJ2-7, the complete variable domain is KAGVTQTPRYLIKTRGQQVTLSCSPISGHRSVSWYQQTPGQGLQFLFEYFSETQRNKGNFPGRFSGRQFSNSRSEMNVSTLELGDSALYLCASSLVGPPRSEQYFGPGTRLTVT.

The chain has TRBV10-1 and TRBJ1-2, with 9 nucleotides matching TRBD1. V was pared by 8 bases and J by 6 bases, with 7 bases of the junction left unmatched. There are 13 residues in the CDR3. The germline V gene encodes CDR1 WNHNN and CDR2 SYGVQD (reference sequence). CDR3 sequence: CASSQDRGNGYTF. In nucleotides, the CDR3 is TGCGCCAGCTCCCAGGACAGGGGAAATGGCTACACCTTC.

This clone was recorded a few times. J is TRBJ2-7 and V is TRBV29-1; 7 nucleotides match TRBD1. Per germline, CDR1 SQVTM and CDR2 ANQGSEA. The CDR3 spans 12 residues. The V and J ends lost 6 bases and 5 bases, in that order; junction bases with no gene match: 7. In nucleotides, the CDR3 is TGCAGCGTAACACAGGGGACCCACGAGCAGTACTTC. Amino acid sequence: CSVTQGTHEQYF.